Following are 23 T cell receptor beta chains from one sample sequenced in a study of human T cells and chemical hapten exposure. Stated time point: pre-sensitization, week 0. Specified treatment: therapeutic diphenylcyclopropenone sensitization with weekly scalp DPC. TCRdb analysed the RACE reads with MiXCR anew, one entry per CDR3 protein. The data show a few hundred thousand distinct CDR3 sequences, with over 5% seen just once and more than 8% held by the top ten. The sample here was whole blood, taken in connection with sensitization to the hapten diphenylcyclopropenone (DPC). The receptor set was obtained from a woman between 18 and 30 years old with alopecia areata. Some clones in this sample may be carry-over from other donors' samples.

This clonotype was counted a few times. The rearrangement joins TRBV6-5 to TRBJ1-5; no firm D call. This CDR3 comprises 15 residues. V was shortened by 0 bases and J by 0 bases, with 6 bases between the two germline ends. Germline-derived CDR1 and CDR2 are MNHEY and SVGAGI. The CDR3 is CASSYSEASNQPQHF. CDR3 nucleotides: TGTGCCAGCAGTTACTCGGAGGCTAGCAATCAGCCCCAGCATTTT.

This clonotype was found many times. The genes are TRBV3-1 and TRBJ2-1; D may be TRBD2 (6 bases). Trimming left V 0 bases short and J 5 bases short, with 11 bases between. Germline CDR1 LGHDT, CDR2 YNNKEL (reference sequence). The CDR3 totals 15 residues. The chain's CDR3 is CASSQDIRRDNEQFF. The CDR3 DNA follows: TGTGCCAGCAGCCAAGATATCCGGAGGGACAATGAGCAGTTCTTC.

This clonotype has a count of ten or more. The chain couples TRBV6-1 to TRBJ2-3, with D uncertain. CDR3 length equals 15 residues. Trimming took 7 bases from V and 3 from J, leaving 17 bases between them. Germline CDR1 reads MNHNS; CDR2 reads SASEGT. CDR3 in amino acids: CASNRADKLTDTQYF. The CDR3 DNA follows: TGTGCCAGCAACCGGGCAGATAAGCTGACAGATACGCAGTATTTT.

The table lists this clonotype with many counts. The chain links TRBV6-2 or TRBV6-3 to TRBJ1-1, with D possibly TRBD1 on 5 matching bases. The germline V gene has CDR1 MNHEY and CDR2 SVGEGT. The CDR3 totals 15 residues. V lost 5 bases and J 1 base, leaving 14 bases between the germline ends. The CDR3 DNA reads TGTGCCAGCAGTACAATTCTGACAGAGAACACTGAAGCTTTCTTT. It is translated as CASSTILTENTEAFF.

This clonotype occurred many times. This rearrangement joins TRBV12-3 or TRBV12-4 to TRBJ2-3; 12 bases align to TRBD2. There are 15 residues in the CDR3. Germline trimming cut 5 bases from V and 4 bases from J; bases unmatched to any gene: 4. The CDR3 DNA sequence: TGTGCCAGCAGTCCCACTAGCGGGGGGCCAGATACGCAGTATTTT. Its protein is CASSPTSGGPDTQYF.

This clonotype was detected many times. This sequence joins TRBV10-3 and TRBJ2-1, with TRBD2 matching 13 bases. The CDR3 is 16 amino acids. CDR1 is ENHRY and CDR2 is SYGVKD in the germline V gene. The ends lost 5 bases at V and 4 bases at J; junction bases unmatched: 5. The CDR3 sequence: CAISRLAGGLYNEQFF. The CDR3 region has the DNA TGTGCCATCAGTAGACTAGCGGGGGGCCTGTACAATGAGCAGTTCTTC.

This clonotype was seen only a few times. The rearrangement links TRBV6-5 to TRBJ1-4; no reliable D call. This CDR3 is 16 amino acids long. Trimming cost V 0 bases and J 7 bases, with 15 bases left between them. Germline V gene lookup returns CDR1 MNHEY and CDR2 SVGAGI. For the CDR3, the DNA is TGTGCCAGCAGTTACTCGCTTTCCGGGGTCGGTGAAAAACTGTTTTTT. This encodes CASSYSLSGVGEKLFF.

The chain joins TRBV5-1 to TRBJ1-6, with D perhaps TRBD1 (6 bases). The V gene lost 0 bases and the J gene lost 1 base, with 14 bases spanning the gap. CDR1 is SGHRS, CDR2 YFSETQ, per germline. The CDR3 has 18 amino acids. DNA of the CDR3: TGCGCCAGCAGCTTGGCCGGAATCACAGGGTCCTATAATTCACCCCTCCACTTT. This gives the protein CASSLAGITGSYNSPLHF.

This chain links TRBV19 with TRBJ1-2; a weak D match, TRBD1 (6 bases). Trimming cost V 7 bases and J 5 bases, with 11 bases left between them. The CDR3 contains 12 residues. The V gene's germline CDR1 is LNHDA and CDR2 SQIVND (reference sequence). The CDR3 loop reads CASTQGRYGYTF. CDR3 nucleotide sequence: TGTGCCAGTACCCAGGGGCGGTATGGCTACACCTTC.

This clonotype has ten or more counts. The chain joins TRBV5-1 to TRBJ1-6; 10 nucleotides match TRBD1. CDR1 is SGHRS and CDR2 is YFSETQ in the germline V gene. CDR3 size: 15 residues. V shed 4 bases and J 9 bases; nucleotides not matched to a gene: 7. This CDR3 is CASSSGTGVTSPLHF. The CDR3 coding sequence is TGCGCCAGCAGCAGCGGGACAGGGGTAACTTCACCCCTCCACTTT.

In its sample, this clonotype was seen many times. This chain links TRBV5-5 with TRBJ1-6; D gene uncertain. The V end was cut by 1 base, the J end by 6 bases, with 11 bases between. CDR1 is SGHKS, CDR2 YYEKEE, per germline (reference sequence). The CDR3 spans 15 residues. CDR3 sequence reads: CASSLPPGPNSPLHF. In nucleotides, the CDR3 is TGTGCCAGCAGCTTGCCTCCCGGACCTAATTCACCCCTCCACTTT.

This clonotype was recorded many times. V usage is TRBV9 and J usage is TRBJ2-7; the D gene is possibly TRBD1 (5 bases). Looked up from germline, CDR1 is SGDLS and CDR2 is YYNGEE. The CDR3 consists of 13 residues. Trimming cost V 0 bases and J 13 bases, with 17 bases left between them. The CDR3 DNA follows: TGTGCCAGCAGCGTAGATCGACAGTCTCCTATCTACTTC. Translating gives CASSVDRQSPIYF.

At least ten counts were recorded for this clonotype. This rearrangement joins TRBV20-1 to TRBJ2-3, with 12 nucleotides matching TRBD2. The CDR3 runs 14 residues. The germline gives CDR1 DFQATT, CDR2 SNEGSKA (reference sequence). With V trimmed by 6 bases and J by 1 base, 2 bases remained unmatched. Here the CDR3 reads CSALAGGRTDTQYF. CDR3 DNA sequence: TGCAGTGCACTAGCGGGGGGCCGCACAGATACGCAGTATTTT.

There are a few counts of this clonotype. This chain's CDR3 is CASSQSGGARNTEAFF. Written as DNA, the CDR3 is TGTGCCAGCAGTCAATCAGGGGGCGCAAGGAACACTGAAGCTTTCTTT. V and J are TRBV6-6 and TRBJ1-1, with TRBD1 matching 8 bases. Germline assignment: CDR1 MNHNY and CDR2 SVGAGI (reference sequence). The length of the CDR3 is 16 residues. J was trimmed by 1 base and V by 5 bases; bases with no gene match: 9.

The chain joins TRBV3-1 to TRBJ1-5, with D maybe TRBD1 (5 bases). The CDR3 is made up of 14 amino acids. The germline V gene has CDR1 LGHDT and CDR2 YNNKEL (reference sequence). The V end was cut by 5 bases, the J end by 2 bases, with 10 bases between. CDR3 residues: CASSGGVRNQPQHF. CDR3 DNA: TGTGCCAGCAGCGGAGGGGTACGCAATCAGCCCCAGCATTTT.

In DNA, the CDR3 is TGTGCCACCCGGGACAGAGCAACTAATGAAAAACTGTTTTTT. It specifies CATRDRATNEKLFF. The chain has TRBV15 and TRBJ1-4, with 7 nucleotides matching TRBD1. V shed 8 bases, J shed 0 bases, and the junction held 3 bases outside the gene matches. The CDR3 contains 14 residues. Germline lookup yields CDR1 LNHNV and CDR2 YYDKDF (reference sequence). Looking up the rest from reference TRBV15 and TRBJ1-4 gives the full variable domain: DAMVIQNPRYQVTQFGKPVTLSCSQTLNHNVMYWYQQKSSQAPKLLFHYYDKDFNNEADTPDNFQSRRPNTSFCFLDIRSPGLGDTAMYLCATRDRATNEKLFFGSGTQLSVL.

There are a few counts of this clonotype. The chain employs TRBV5-4 and TRBJ2-3, with 14 bases fitting TRBD2. The CDR3 is 16 amino acids. V gave up 4 bases and J gave up 3 bases; unmatched junction bases: 4. Germline V CDR1 and CDR2: SGHNT, YYREEE (reference sequence). The CDR3 DNA sequence: TGTGCCAGCAGCACGGGACTAGCGGGGGTTACAGATACGCAGTATTTT. Translating gives CASSTGLAGVTDTQYF.

This clonotype was detected ten times or more. This chain joins TRBV25-1 and TRBJ1-1, with D maybe TRBD1 (6 bases). From germline, CDR1 is MGHDK and CDR2 SYGVNS. V was pared by 8 bases and J by 1 base, with 14 bases between. The CDR3 consists of 14 residues. DNA of the CDR3: TGTGCCAGCGTAGACAGGTATACGAACACTGAAGCTTTCTTT. Its translation is CASVDRYTNTEAFF.

The table lists this clonotype with many counts. V usage is TRBV5-1 and J usage is TRBJ2-3, with TRBD2 identical over 11 bases. Germline CDR1 and CDR2: SGHRS and YFSETQ. The CDR3 has 15 amino acids. Trimming took 4 bases from V and 2 from J; bases not matched to a gene: 3. The CDR3 protein is CASSLLAGDTDTQYF. The CDR3 nucleotides are TGCGCCAGCAGCCTACTAGCGGGGGACACAGATACGCAGTATTTT.

This clonotype has at least ten counts. This chain links TRBV12-3 or TRBV12-4 with TRBJ1-5, with no clear D. The CDR3 is made up of 13 amino acids. Between the trimmed V and J ends, which lost 5 bases and 0 bases, there was a span of 5 bases. In DNA, the CDR3 is TGTGCCAGCAGTCCGGATAGCAATCAGCCCCAGCATTTT. Amino acid sequence: CASSPDSNQPQHF.

The table lists this clonotype with a few counts. V gene TRBV5-1 combines with J gene TRBJ2-5; 7 nucleotides align to TRBD2. The junction had 11 bases not matched to a gene; V was cut back by 1 base and J by 2 bases. CDR3 length equals 17 residues. Germline CDR1 and CDR2: SGHRS and YFSETQ. The CDR3 DNA is TGCGCCAGCAGCTTGTTCGGGGGGAAATCCAATCAAGAGACCCAGTACTTC. This sequence encodes CASSLFGGKSNQETQYF.

This clonotype was observed at least ten times. The rearrangement uses TRBV27 and TRBJ1-5; D gene unclear. The CDR3 covers 15 residues. CDR1 is MNHEY, CDR2 SMNVEV, per germline (reference sequence). V lost 1 base, J lost 6 bases, and 13 bases lay in between. CDR3 loop: CASSLLAGQRQPQHF. CDR3 coding DNA: TGTGCCAGCAGTTTATTAGCCGGGCAGCGTCAGCCCCAGCATTTT.

This clonotype was observed many times. The chain couples TRBV28 to TRBJ1-5, with unresolved D. This CDR3 has 14 amino acids. Trimming stripped 3 bases from V and 2 bases from J, with 8 bases between. Germline CDR1 MDHEN, CDR2 SYDVKM. The CDR3 nucleotides are TGTGCCAGCAGTTTGAGGTTGGGCAATCAGCCCCAGCATTTT. It specifies CASSLRLGNQPQHF.